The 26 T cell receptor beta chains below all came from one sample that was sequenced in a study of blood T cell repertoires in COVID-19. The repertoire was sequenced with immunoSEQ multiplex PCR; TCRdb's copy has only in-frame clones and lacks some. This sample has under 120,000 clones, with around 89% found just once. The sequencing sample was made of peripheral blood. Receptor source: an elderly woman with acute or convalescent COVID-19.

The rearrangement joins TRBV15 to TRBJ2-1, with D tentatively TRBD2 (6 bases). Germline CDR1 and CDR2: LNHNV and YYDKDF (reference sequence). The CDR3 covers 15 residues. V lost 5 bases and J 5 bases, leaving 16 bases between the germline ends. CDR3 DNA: TGTGCCACCAGCCCCGGCGGGAAGAGGAACAATGAGCAGTTCTTC. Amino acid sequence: CATSPGGKRNNEQFF.

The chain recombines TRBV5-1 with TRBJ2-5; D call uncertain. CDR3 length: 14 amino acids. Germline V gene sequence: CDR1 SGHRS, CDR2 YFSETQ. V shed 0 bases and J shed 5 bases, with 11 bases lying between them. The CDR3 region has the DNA TGCGCCAGCAGCTTGGTTGACTTCACGGAGACCCAGTACTTC. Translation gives CASSLVDFTETQYF.

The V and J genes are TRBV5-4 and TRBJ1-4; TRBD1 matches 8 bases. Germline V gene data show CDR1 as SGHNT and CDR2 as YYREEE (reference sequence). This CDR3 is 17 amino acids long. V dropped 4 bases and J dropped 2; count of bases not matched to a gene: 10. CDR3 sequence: CASSLGPDRATNEKLFF. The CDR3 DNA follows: TGTGCCAGCAGCCTAGGTCCGGACAGGGCCACTAATGAAAAACTGTTTTTT.

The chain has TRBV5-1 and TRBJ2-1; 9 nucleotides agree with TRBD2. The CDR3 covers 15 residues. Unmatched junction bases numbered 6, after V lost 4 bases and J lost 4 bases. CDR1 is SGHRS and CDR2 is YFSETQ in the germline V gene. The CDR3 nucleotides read TGCGCCAGCAGCATAACTAGCGGGCTTTACAATGAGCAGTTCTTC. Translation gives CASSITSGLYNEQFF.

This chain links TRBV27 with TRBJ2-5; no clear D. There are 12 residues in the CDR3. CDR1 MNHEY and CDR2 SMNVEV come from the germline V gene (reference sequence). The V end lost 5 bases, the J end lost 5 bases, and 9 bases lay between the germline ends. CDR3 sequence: CASSQIGETQYF. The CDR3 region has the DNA TGTGCCAGCAGTCAGATCGGGGAGACCCAGTACTTC.

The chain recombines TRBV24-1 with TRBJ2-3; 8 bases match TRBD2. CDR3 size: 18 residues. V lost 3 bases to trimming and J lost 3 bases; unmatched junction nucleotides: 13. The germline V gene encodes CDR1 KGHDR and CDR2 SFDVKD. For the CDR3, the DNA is TGTGCCACCAGTGATCCACCGCACGGACTAGCTTCGACAGATACGCAGTATTTT. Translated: CATSDPPHGLASTDTQYF.

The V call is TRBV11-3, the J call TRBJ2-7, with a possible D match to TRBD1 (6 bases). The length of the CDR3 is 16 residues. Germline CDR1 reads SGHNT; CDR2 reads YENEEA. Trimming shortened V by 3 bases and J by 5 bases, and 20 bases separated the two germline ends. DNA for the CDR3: TGTGCCAGCAGCTTGGGGGCAGGGAACGGATTTGACGAGCAGTACTTC. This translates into CASSLGAGNGFDEQYF.

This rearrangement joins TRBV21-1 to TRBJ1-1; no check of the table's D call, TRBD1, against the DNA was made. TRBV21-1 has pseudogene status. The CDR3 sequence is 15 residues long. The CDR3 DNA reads TGTGCCAGCAGCAAACTTGGGCTGATAAACACTGAAGCTTTCTTT. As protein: CASSKLGLINTEAFF.

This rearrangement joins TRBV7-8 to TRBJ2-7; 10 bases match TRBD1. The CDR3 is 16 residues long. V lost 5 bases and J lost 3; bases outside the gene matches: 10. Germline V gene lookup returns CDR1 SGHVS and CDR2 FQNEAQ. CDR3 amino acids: CASSGRTGGGFYEQYF. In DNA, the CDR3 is TGTGCCAGCAGCGGCAGGACAGGGGGGGGCTTCTACGAGCAGTACTTC.

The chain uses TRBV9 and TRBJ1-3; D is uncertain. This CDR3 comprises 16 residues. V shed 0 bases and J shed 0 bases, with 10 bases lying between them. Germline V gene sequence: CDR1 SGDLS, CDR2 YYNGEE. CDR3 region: CASSVAIGSSGNTIYF. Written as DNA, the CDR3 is TGTGCCAGCAGCGTAGCTATAGGGAGCTCTGGAAACACCATATATTTT. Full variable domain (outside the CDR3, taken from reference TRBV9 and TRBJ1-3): DSGVTQTPKHLITATGQRVTLRCSPRSGDLSVYWYQQSLDQGLQFLIQYYNGEERAKGNILERFSAQQFPDLHSELNLSSLELGDSALYFCASSVAIGSSGNTIYFGEGSWLTVV.

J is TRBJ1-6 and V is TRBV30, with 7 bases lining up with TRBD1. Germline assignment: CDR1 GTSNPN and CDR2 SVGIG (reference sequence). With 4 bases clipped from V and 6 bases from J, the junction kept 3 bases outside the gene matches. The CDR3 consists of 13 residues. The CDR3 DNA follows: TGTGCCTGGACCGGGACAGCTAATTCACCCCTCCACTTT. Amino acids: CAWTGTANSPLHF.

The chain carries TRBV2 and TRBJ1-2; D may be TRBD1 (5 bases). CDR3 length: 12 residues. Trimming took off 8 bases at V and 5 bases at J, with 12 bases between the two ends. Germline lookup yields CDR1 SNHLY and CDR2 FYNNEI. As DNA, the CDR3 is TGTGCCAGCCGGACGGGGGTATATGGCTACACCTTC. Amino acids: CASRTGVYGYTF.

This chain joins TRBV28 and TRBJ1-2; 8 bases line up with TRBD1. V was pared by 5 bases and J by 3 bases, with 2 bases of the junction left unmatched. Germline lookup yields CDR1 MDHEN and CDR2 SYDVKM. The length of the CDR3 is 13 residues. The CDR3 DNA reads TGTGCCAGCAGTGACAGGGGCTACTATGGCTACACCTTC. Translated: CASSDRGYYGYTF.

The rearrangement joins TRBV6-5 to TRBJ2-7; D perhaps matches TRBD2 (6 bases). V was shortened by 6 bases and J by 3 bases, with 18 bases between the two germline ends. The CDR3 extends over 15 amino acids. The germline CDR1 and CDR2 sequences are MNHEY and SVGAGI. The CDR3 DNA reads TGTGCCAGCAGGTCCCCTGGAGGGATTTTCTACGAGCAGTACTTC. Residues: CASRSPGGIFYEQYF.

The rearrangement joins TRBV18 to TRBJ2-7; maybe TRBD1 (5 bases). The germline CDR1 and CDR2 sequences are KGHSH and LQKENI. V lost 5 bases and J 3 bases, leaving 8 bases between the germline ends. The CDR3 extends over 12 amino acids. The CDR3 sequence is CASSKTDYEQYF. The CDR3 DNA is TGTGCCAGCTCAAAGACAGACTACGAGCAGTACTTC.

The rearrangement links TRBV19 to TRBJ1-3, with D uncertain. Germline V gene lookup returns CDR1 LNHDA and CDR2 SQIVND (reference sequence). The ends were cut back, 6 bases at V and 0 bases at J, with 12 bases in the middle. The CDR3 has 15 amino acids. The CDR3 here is CASSPPYNSGNTIYF. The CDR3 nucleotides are TGTGCCAGTAGCCCACCTTACAACTCTGGAAACACCATATATTTT.

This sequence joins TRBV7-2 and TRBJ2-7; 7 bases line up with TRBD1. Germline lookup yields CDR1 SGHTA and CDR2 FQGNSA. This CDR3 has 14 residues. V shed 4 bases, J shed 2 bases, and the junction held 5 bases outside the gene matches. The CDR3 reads CASSSRTGAYEQYF. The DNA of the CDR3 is TGTGCCAGCAGCTCACGGACAGGCGCCTACGAGCAGTACTTC.

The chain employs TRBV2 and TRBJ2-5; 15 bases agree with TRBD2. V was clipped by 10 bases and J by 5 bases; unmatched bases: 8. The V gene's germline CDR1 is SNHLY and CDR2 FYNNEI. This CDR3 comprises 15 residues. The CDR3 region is CAIRGTSGGWETQYF. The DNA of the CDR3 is TGTGCCATCAGAGGGACTAGCGGGGGGTGGGAGACCCAGTACTTC.

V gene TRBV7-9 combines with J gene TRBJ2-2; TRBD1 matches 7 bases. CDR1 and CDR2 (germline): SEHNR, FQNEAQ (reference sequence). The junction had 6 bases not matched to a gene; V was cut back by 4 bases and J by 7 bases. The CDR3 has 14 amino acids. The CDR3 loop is CASSSQGRDGELFF. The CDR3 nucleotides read TGTGCCAGCAGCTCACAGGGGCGAGACGGGGAGCTGTTTTTT.

CDR3 sequence (DNA): TGTGCCAGCAGCGTAACAGGGGACATGAACACTGAAGCTTTCTTT. It yields the protein CASSVTGDMNTEAFF. The genes are TRBV9 and TRBJ1-1; 7 bases line up with TRBD1. Germline loops: CDR1 SGDLS, CDR2 YYNGEE. V gave up 1 base and J gave up 0 bases; unmatched junction bases: 3. This CDR3 contains 15 residues.

CDR3: CASSIQGAVKNIQYF. CDR3 DNA sequence: TGTGCCAGCAGCATTCAGGGGGCTGTTAAAAACATTCAGTACTTC. This chain joins TRBV7-9 and TRBJ2-4; TRBD1 matches 8 bases. Germline CDR1 is SEHNR and CDR2 is FQNEAQ (reference sequence). Trimming took 5 bases from V and 4 from J; bases not matched to a gene: 7. CDR3 length: 15 residues.

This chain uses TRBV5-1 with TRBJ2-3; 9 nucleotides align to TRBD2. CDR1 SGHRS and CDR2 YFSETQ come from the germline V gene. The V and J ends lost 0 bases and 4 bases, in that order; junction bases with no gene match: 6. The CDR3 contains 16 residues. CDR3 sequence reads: CASSLVLAGEADTQYF. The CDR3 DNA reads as TGCGCCAGCAGCTTGGTACTAGCGGGCGAAGCAGATACGCAGTATTTT.

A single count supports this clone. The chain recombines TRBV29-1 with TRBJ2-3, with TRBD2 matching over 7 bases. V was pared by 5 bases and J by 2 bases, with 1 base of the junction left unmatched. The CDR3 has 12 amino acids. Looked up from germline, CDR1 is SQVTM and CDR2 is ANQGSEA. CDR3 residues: CSVTSATDTQYF. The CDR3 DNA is TGCAGCGTTACTAGCGCCACAGATACGCAGTATTTT.

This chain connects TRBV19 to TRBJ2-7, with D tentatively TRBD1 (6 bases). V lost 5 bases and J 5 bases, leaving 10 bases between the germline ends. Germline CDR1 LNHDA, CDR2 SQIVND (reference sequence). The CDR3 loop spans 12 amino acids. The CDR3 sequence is CASSLAGDEQYF. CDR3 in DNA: TGTGCCAGTAGTCTAGCAGGGGACGAGCAGTACTTC. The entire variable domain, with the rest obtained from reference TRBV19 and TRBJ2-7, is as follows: DGGITQSPKYLFRKEGQNVTLSCEQNLNHDAMYWYRQDPGQGLRLIYYSQIVNDFQKGDIAEGYSVSREKKESFPLTVTSAQKNPTAFYLCASSLAGDEQYFGPGTRLTVT.

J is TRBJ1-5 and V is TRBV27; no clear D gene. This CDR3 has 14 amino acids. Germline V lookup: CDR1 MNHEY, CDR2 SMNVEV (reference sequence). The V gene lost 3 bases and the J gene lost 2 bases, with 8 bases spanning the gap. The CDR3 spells CASSFNGGNQPQHF. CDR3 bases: TGTGCCAGCAGTTTTAACGGGGGCAATCAGCCCCAGCATTTT.

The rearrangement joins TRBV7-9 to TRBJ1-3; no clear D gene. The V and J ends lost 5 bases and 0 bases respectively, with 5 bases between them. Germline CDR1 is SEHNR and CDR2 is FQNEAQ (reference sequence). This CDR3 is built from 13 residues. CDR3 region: CASSTYSGNTIYF. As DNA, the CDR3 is TGTGCCAGCAGCACTTACTCTGGAAACACCATATATTTT.